A selection of T cell receptor beta chains follows, all from one sample in a study of technical replicates of blood from several donors. Using immunoSEQ multiplex PCR, the repertoire was profiled, and TCRdb retains in-frame clones only, with some absent. The sample has around 98,000 clones, under 97% seen once. The sequencing sample was made of T cells isolated from PBMCs. These receptors came from a human donor in good health. CDR3s leave out the opening cysteine and the closing phenylalanine or tryptophan. Each record gives: J gene, V gene, D gene, CDR3 protein. The D gene is left open where the match is weak.

TRBJ1-1 TRBV5-1 . ASSLRGQGPFMNTEAF
TRBJ1-2 TRBV2 . ASSEILWGLVNYGYT
TRBJ2-2 TRBV19 TRBD2 ASSILSIPGHSGRIKAGELF
TRBJ1-5 TRBV19 . ASSITQGPNQPQH
TRBJ1-4 TRBV30 . AWSTGRGFSTNEKLF
TRBJ1-5 TRBV9 . ASSGADSPNQPQH
TRBJ2-3 TRBV5-8 . ASSPPAGAHTQY
TRBJ2-1 TRBV29-1 TRBD2 SVVGTSGGAEQF
TRBJ2-7 TRBV6-5 TRBD2 ASRSREVSYEQY
TRBJ2-1 TRBV10-3 TRBD2 ATGIKRGVDNEQF
TRBJ1-2 TRBV4-1 TRBD1 ASSQDGQGLYGYT
TRBJ1-2 TRBV27 . ASSLSLELYGYT
TRBJ2-7 TRBV28 TRBD2 ASSLSQAGSHEQY
TRBJ2-3 TRBV4-1 TRBD2 ASSQGAGGADTQY
TRBJ2-1 TRBV6-5 . ASRKLLADEQF
TRBJ1-2 TRBV30 . AWSVEGAGLGDYGYT
TRBJ2-2 TRBV6-5 . ASSYSTGELF
TRBJ1-2 TRBV7-2 . ASSLIPMEGLNGYT
TRBJ2-7 TRBV28 . ASSPGTATYEQY
TRBJ2-1 TRBV6-5 . ASSYSSPYNEQF
TRBJ1-5 TRBV9 . ASSVGRPY
TRBJ1-1 TRBV7-8 . ASSPLGGALRDTEAF
TRBJ1-1 TRBV6-5 TRBD1 ASRGQGAGLTEAF
TRBJ1-2 TRBV6-5 . ASSRREPSIGYT
TRBJ1-5 TRBV2 TRBD1 ASKDRGAQPQH
TRBJ1-2 TRBV28 . ASSLPDRPAGGYT
TRBJ2-5 TRBV5-1 TRBD1 ASSPGTGGGGTQY
TRBJ1-1 TRBV7-2 . ASSVDRSRTEAF
TRBJ1-5 TRBV7-6 TRBD1 ASSLEGAPNQPQH
TRBJ1-3 TRBV6-5 . ASSLYSGNTIY
TRBJ2-2 TRBV6-1 TRBD1 ASSLRDRNTGELF
TRBJ1-1 TRBV7-9 TRBD1 ASSSPGDRGTEAF
TRBJ2-5 TRBV6-1 . ASREDTPETQY
TRBJ2-6 TRBV4-1 TRBD2 ASSQDGGAGANVLT
TRBJ2-2 TRBV13 . ASSPSPTLTTGELF
TRBJ1-4 TRBV5-1 TRBD1 ASSLYRGLNEKLF
TRBJ1-4 TRBV4-1 . APRPWAKLF
TRBJ2-1 TRBV5-1 TRBD1 ASHLLGQGTPASYNEQF
TRBJ2-7 TRBV10-3 TRBD1 AISGTGSGVLSYEQY
TRBJ2-5 TRBV6-5 . ASSSSLTVSQETQY
TRBJ2-7 TRBV5-1 TRBD2 ASSLAGGTSGYEQY
TRBJ1-2 TRBV4-1 TRBD1 ASSQLVTGGRGYT
TRBJ2-3 TRBV6-4 TRBD2 ASSYTSGSTDTQY